This passage covers 21 T cell receptor beta chains from one sample sequenced in a study of blood T cell repertoires in COVID-19. The method was immunoSEQ multiplex PCR; TCRdb's version includes in-frame clones alone and lacks a portion of them. Among some 120,000 clones, around 80% were seen once, and the ten largest hold 7% to 9.5%. Sequenced material: peripheral blood. The receptors were gathered from a man aged 65 to 85 with active or convalescent COVID-19.

The V call is TRBV12-3 or TRBV12-4, the J call TRBJ1-1; D gene uncertain. The CDR3 is 12 residues long. V lost 7 bases and J lost 2, with 8 bases in between. CDR3 sequence reads: CASNFGNTEAFF. The DNA of the CDR3 is TGTGCCAGCAACTTCGGTAACACTGAAGCTTTCTTT.

This clone was counted once. The chain's CDR3 is CASSPFIAANTGELFF. For the CDR3, the DNA is TGTGCCAGCTCACCGTTTATAGCGGCGAACACCGGGGAGCTGTTTTTT. The gene calls are TRBV18 and TRBJ2-2; D may be TRBD2 (6 bases). The V and J ends lost 3 bases and 0 bases respectively, with 11 bases between them. The CDR3 extends over 16 amino acids. Germline V gene sequence: CDR1 KGHSH, CDR2 LQKENI.

This clone was counted once. This sequence joins TRBV7-3 and TRBJ1-1; no clear D. The V gene's germline CDR1 is SGHTA and CDR2 FQGTGA. Trimming stripped 4 bases from V and 0 bases from J, with 9 bases between. The length of the CDR3 is 14 residues. The CDR3 DNA reads TGTGCCAGCAGCTCGGGGTTGGTGAACACTGAAGCTTTCTTT. Its translation: CASSSGLVNTEAFF. The full variable domain, its missing parts supplied by reference TRBV7-3 and TRBJ1-1, is GAGVSQTPSNKVTEKGKYVELRCDPISGHTALYWYRQSLGQGPEFLIYFQGTGAADDSGLPNDRFFAVRPEGSVSTLKIQRTERGDSAVYLCASSSGLVNTEAFFGQGTRLTVV.

V and J are TRBV2 and TRBJ2-7; possibly TRBD2 for D (6 bases). CDR3 length equals 15 residues. Germline-derived CDR1 and CDR2 are SNHLY and FYNNEI. Trimming shortened V by 3 bases and J by 0 bases, and 12 bases separated the two germline ends. CDR3 residues: CASSDAGTASYEQYF. Written as DNA, the CDR3 is TGTGCCAGCAGTGACGCCGGGACTGCCTCCTACGAGCAGTACTTC.

The sample holds one count of this clone. The rearrangement uses TRBV5-4 and TRBJ2-2; 11 bases agree with TRBD2. V shed 1 base and J 2 bases; nucleotides not matched to a gene: 4. Germline CDR1 is SGHNT and CDR2 is YYREEE (reference sequence). The CDR3 sequence is 17 residues long. The CDR3 bases are TGTGCCAGCAGCTTGTCTAGCGGGGGGAAAAACACCGGGGAGCTGTTTTTT. Protein: CASSLSSGGKNTGELFF.

The genes are TRBV15 and TRBJ1-2; the match to TRBD1 covers 11 bases. Unmatched junction bases numbered 5, after V lost 4 bases and J lost 7 bases. The germline CDR1 and CDR2 sequences are LNHNV and YYDKDF (reference sequence). The CDR3 has 14 residues. The CDR3 is CATSIGQGASGYTF. Here the CDR3 DNA reads TGTGCCACCAGCATCGGACAGGGGGCTTCTGGCTACACCTTC.

This chain joins TRBV10-3 and TRBJ2-3; TRBD2 agrees at 12 bases. Losses at the gene ends were 4 bases for V and 5 bases for J; bases not matched to a gene: 7. Germline V gene data show CDR1 as ENHRY and CDR2 as SYGVKD. CDR3 length: 16 amino acids. In DNA form, the CDR3 reads TGTGCCATCAGTGGGAGTTCTAGCGGGAGGGAAGATACGCAGTATTTT. Translation: CAISGSSSGREDTQYF.

The chain combines TRBV10-3 with TRBJ2-3, with D possibly called TRBD1 or TRBD2 (5 bases each). CDR3 length: 14 residues. Germline V lookup: CDR1 ENHRY, CDR2 SYGVKD. V gave up 6 bases and J gave up 6 bases, with 16 bases separating them. The CDR3 DNA is TGTGCCATCAGGGAGGTCCAACAGGAGGATACGCAGTATTTT. This sequence encodes CAIREVQQEDTQYF.

This chain connects TRBV5-1 to TRBJ1-1, with 7 bases that match TRBD1. Trimming took 2 bases from V and 5 from J; bases not matched to a gene: 6. CDR3 size: 14 residues. Germline V lookup: CDR1 SGHRS, CDR2 YFSETQ. In nucleotides, the CDR3 is TGCGCCAGCAGCTTTAGGGGGCGGGGAACTGAAGCTTTCTTT. This encodes CASSFRGRGTEAFF.

The V and J genes are TRBV5-4 and TRBJ2-2; 10 bases fit TRBD2. This CDR3 is 15 amino acids long. J gave up 6 bases and V 1 base, and 3 bases lay outside the gene matches. Germline V CDR1 and CDR2: SGHNT, YYREEE (reference sequence). The CDR3 reads CASSLPGTSAGELFF. The CDR3 bases are TGTGCCAGCAGCTTGCCCGGGACTAGCGCCGGGGAGCTGTTTTTT.

The chain has TRBV4-1 and TRBJ1-2; TRBD1 matches 7 bases. The CDR3 loop spans 15 amino acids. The V segment lost 1 base and the J segment 8 bases; nucleotides outside the gene matches: 10. Germline V lookup: CDR1 MGHRA, CDR2 YSYEKL. The CDR3 DNA is TGCGCCAGCAGCCAAGGGGCAGGGGGTATTGGAGGCTACACCTTC. Protein product: CASSQGAGGIGGYTF.

This chain links TRBV7-3 with TRBJ1-4, with D possibly being TRBD1 (6 bases). CDR3 size: 15 residues. Germline-derived CDR1 and CDR2 are SGHTA and FQGTGA. Trimming shortened V by 5 bases and J by 0 bases, and 10 bases separated the two germline ends. CDR3 sequence: CASSATGATNEKLFF. The DNA of the CDR3 is TGTGCCAGCAGCGCGACAGGTGCAACTAATGAAAAACTGTTTTTT.

The CDR3 DNA sequence: TGTGCCAGCAGCGTAGGGACAGGGGTGGGAACCGGGGAGCTGTTTTTT. It yields the protein CASSVGTGVGTGELFF. The chain carries TRBV9 and TRBJ2-2; the match to TRBD1 covers 9 bases. This CDR3 is 16 amino acids long. Germline-derived CDR1 and CDR2 are SGDLS and YYNGEE. The V and J ends lost 0 bases and 5 bases, in that order; junction bases with no gene match: 5.

The genes are TRBV18 and TRBJ1-2; 9 nucleotides agree with TRBD1. Per the germline V gene, CDR1 is KGHSH and CDR2 is LQKENI. The CDR3 has 16 amino acids. After removal of 0 bases from V and 2 bases from J, the junction contained 4 bases not matched to a gene. CDR3 sequence reads: CASSPPGGQGNYGYTF. Written as DNA, the CDR3 is TGTGCCAGCTCACCACCAGGCGGACAGGGGAACTATGGCTACACCTTC.

This clone appeared a single time. The chain recombines TRBV30 with TRBJ1-1; D ambiguous. The CDR3 is made up of 13 amino acids. Deletions cut 4 bases from V and 0 bases from J, with 9 bases between. Germline V lookup: CDR1 GTSNPN, CDR2 SVGIG (reference sequence). The CDR3 DNA is TGTGCCTGGATGGGAGATCTGAACACTGAAGCTTTCTTT. Translation: CAWMGDLNTEAFF.

The chain is built from TRBV11-2 and TRBJ2-7; TRBD1 matches 7 bases. The CDR3 is 18 residues long. Germline V gene data show CDR1 as SGHAT and CDR2 as FQNNGV. V gave up 2 bases and J gave up 0 bases; unmatched junction bases: 13. CDR3 region: CASSLSTGVWGSSYEQYF. In nucleotides, the CDR3 is TGTGCCAGCAGCTTAAGTACAGGGGTGTGGGGCTCCTCCTACGAGCAGTACTTC.

The chain joins TRBV2 to TRBJ2-3, with 8 bases identical to TRBD2. Germline values: CDR1 SNHLY, CDR2 FYNNEI. The CDR3 sequence is 16 residues long. V lost 4 bases to trimming and J lost 0 bases; unmatched junction nucleotides: 6. CDR3 residues: CASSGKGTRSTDTQYF. The CDR3 DNA reads as TGTGCCAGCAGTGGGAAGGGGACTAGAAGCACAGATACGCAGTATTTT.

The chain carries TRBV6-6 and TRBJ2-7, with D perhaps matching TRBD2 (7 bases). The germline CDR1 and CDR2 sequences are MNHNY and SVGAGI (reference sequence). The CDR3 extends over 13 amino acids. V shed 5 bases and J shed 3 bases, with 11 bases lying between them. CDR3 sequence (DNA): TGTGCCAGCAGTAGCGGGACAAACTACGAGCAGTACTTC. The encoded protein is CASSSGTNYEQYF.

The genes are TRBV3-1 (or the pseudogene TRBV3-2) and TRBJ2-7, with D perhaps matching TRBD1 (6 bases). This CDR3 has 13 amino acids. The germline CDR1 and CDR2 sequences are LGHDT and YNNKEL (reference sequence). Trimming shortened V by 4 bases and J by 1 base, and 8 bases separated the two germline ends. The CDR3 loop reads CASSRTGSYEQYF. The CDR3 DNA follows: TGTGCCAGCAGCCGAACAGGGTCCTACGAGCAGTACTTC.

This rearrangement joins TRBV5-1 to TRBJ2-5; 14 bases are a match to TRBD2. Germline CDR1 and CDR2: SGHRS and YFSETQ. J gave up 9 bases and V 3 bases, and 1 base lay outside the gene matches. This CDR3 spans 13 amino acids. The CDR3 DNA is TGCGCCAGCAGCTCGACTAGCGGGGGGGCCCAGTACTTC. As protein: CASSSTSGGAQYF.

The V and J genes are TRBV5-4 and TRBJ2-5; TRBD2 agrees at 8 bases. V lost 4 bases, J lost 7 bases, and 0 bases stayed unmatched. The germline gives CDR1 SGHNT, CDR2 YYREEE (reference sequence). The CDR3 is made up of 11 amino acids. The DNA for the CDR3 is TGTGCCAGCAGCCGGGAGGGGACCCAGTACTTC. It yields the protein CASSREGTQYF.